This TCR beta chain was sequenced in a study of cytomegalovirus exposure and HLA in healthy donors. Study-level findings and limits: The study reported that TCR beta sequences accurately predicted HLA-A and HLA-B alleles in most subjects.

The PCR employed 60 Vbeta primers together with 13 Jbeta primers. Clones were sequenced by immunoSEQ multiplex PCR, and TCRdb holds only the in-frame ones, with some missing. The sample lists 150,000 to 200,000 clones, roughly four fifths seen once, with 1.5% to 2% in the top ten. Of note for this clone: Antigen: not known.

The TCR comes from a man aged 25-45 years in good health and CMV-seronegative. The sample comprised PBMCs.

The CDR3 spells CASSLEGASTGELFF. CDR3 sequence (DNA): TGTGCCAGCAGCTTAGAGGGAGCTAGCACCGGGGAGCTGTTTTTT. The chain combines TRBV7-3 with TRBJ2-2, with a possible D match to TRBD2 (5 bases). Germline lookup yields CDR1 SGHTA and CDR2 FQGTGA. Trimming cost V 2 bases and J 4 bases, with 11 bases left between them. This CDR3 has 15 amino acids.